The text below deals with one TCR beta chain. Its antigen is still unknown. The sample holds no much larger clone one base away, and base qualities are not on file. The library came from the immunoSEQ multiplex PCR assay. TCRdb's version of the immuneACCESS table is confined to in-frame rearrangements and falls short of the full clone set. An unresolved V gene accounts for under half of the shortfall where checked; the remainder is of unknown origin. The sample table shows some 73,000 clones, and more than 85% are seen once. The ten largest clonotypes hold approximately 4.6% of the sample. This sample is part of a study of technical replicates of blood from a handful of donors (dated by TCRdb to 2016 to 2017). This receptor was identified in a human donor in good health. Some clones in this sample may be carry-over from other donors' samples. The material sequenced was PBMCs.

The CDR3 here reads CASSHWGVGFGYTF. The DNA reads as follows: TGTGCCAGCAGCCACTGGGGGGTTGGTTTTGGCTACACCTTC. This chain joins TRBV5-6 to TRBJ1-2, and possibly TRBD1, on 5 matching bases. V and J are truncated by 4 bases and 7 bases respectively, leaving an intervening sequence of 17 bases. The CDR3 holds 14 amino acids from the cysteine to the phenylalanine. The CDR3 DNA has 42 bases and is translated from base 1. Per the germline V gene, SGHDT is the CDR1 and YYEEEE is the CDR2.